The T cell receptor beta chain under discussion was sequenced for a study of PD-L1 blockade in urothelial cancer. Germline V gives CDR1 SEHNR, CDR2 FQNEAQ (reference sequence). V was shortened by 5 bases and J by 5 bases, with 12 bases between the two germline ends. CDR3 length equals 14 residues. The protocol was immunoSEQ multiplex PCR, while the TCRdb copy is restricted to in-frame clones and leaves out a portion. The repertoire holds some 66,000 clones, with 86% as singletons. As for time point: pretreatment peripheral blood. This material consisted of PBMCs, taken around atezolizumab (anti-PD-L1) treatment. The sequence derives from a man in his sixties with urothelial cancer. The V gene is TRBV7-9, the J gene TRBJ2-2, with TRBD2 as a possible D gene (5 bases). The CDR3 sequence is CASSDGLRTGELFF. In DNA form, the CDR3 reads TGTGCCAGCAGCGATGGACTGCGGACCGGGGAGCTGTTTTTT.